One and the same sample provided the 22 T cell receptor beta chains below, sequenced in a study of shared clonotypes between healthy human individuals. The protocol was immunoSEQ multiplex PCR, while the TCRdb copy is restricted to in-frame clones and leaves out a portion. The table shows some 2.3 million clones, with approximately 95% occurring only once. The material sequenced was naive CD4+ T cells from PBMCs. Stated subset: CD45RA+ positively selected. The source is a man aged 18 to 30 in good health. Some clones in this sample may be carry-over from other donors' samples.

V and J are TRBV5-1 and TRBJ2-1; D gene unclear. CDR1 is SGHRS and CDR2 is YFSETQ in the germline V gene. This CDR3 has 13 residues. V lost 4 bases and J lost 6, with 11 bases in between. CDR3: CASSLSTSNEQFF. The CDR3 nucleotides are TGCGCCAGCAGCCTATCTACGTCCAATGAGCAGTTCTTC. The full variable domain, in which reference TRBV5-1 and TRBJ2-1 provide the parts outside the CDR3, is KAGVTQTPRYLIKTRGQQVTLSCSPISGHRSVSWYQQTPGQGLQFLFEYFSETQRNKGNFPGRFSGRQFSNSRSEMNVSTLELGDSALYLCASSLSTSNEQFFGPGTRLTVL.

J is TRBJ2-1 and V is TRBV5-1, with 7 bases matching TRBD2. Germline assignment: CDR1 SGHRS and CDR2 YFSETQ. There are 14 residues in the CDR3. J gave up 5 bases and V 7 bases, and 9 bases lay outside the gene matches. The CDR3 DNA reads TGCGCCAGCCGACTAGCTCCGCTTAACAATGAGCAGTTCTTC. It is translated as CASRLAPLNNEQFF.

As concerns this clone: Other nucleotide sequences in the sample specify the same CDR3. V and J are TRBV7-7 and TRBJ2-3; no clear D gene. The germline V gene has CDR1 SSHAT and CDR2 FNYEAQ (reference sequence). V was cut by 4 bases and J by 0 bases, with 5 bases left in between. This CDR3 has 13 amino acids. Written as DNA, the CDR3 is TGTGCCAGCAGCTCTGACAGCACAGATACGCAGTATTTT. Encoded protein: CASSSDSTDTQYF.

The genes are TRBV2 and TRBJ1-4, with 8 bases fitting TRBD1. CDR3 length equals 15 residues. CDR1 SNHLY and CDR2 FYNNEI come from the germline V gene. The junction had 8 bases not matched to a gene; V was cut back by 3 bases and J by 8 bases. The CDR3 sequence is CASSDADRVGEKLFF. The CDR3 DNA reads as TGTGCCAGCAGTGACGCGGACAGGGTGGGCGAAAAACTGTTTTTT.

This rearrangement joins TRBV18 to TRBJ2-1; the D is unclear. V lost 2 bases, J lost 9 bases, and 8 bases lay in between. The CDR3 loop spans 12 amino acids. Germline V CDR1 and CDR2: KGHSH, LQKENI. The CDR3 nucleotides are TGTGCCAGCTCACCAATGGCCGGTGAGCAGTTCTTC. It encodes CASSPMAGEQFF.

This clone was seen once. CDR3: CAISESTVLQETQYF. The CDR3 DNA follows: TGTGCCATCAGTGAGTCGACGGTACTCCAAGAGACCCAGTACTTC. V usage is TRBV10-3 and J usage is TRBJ2-5; D ambiguous. Germline CDR1 ENHRY, CDR2 SYGVKD. V was clipped by 0 bases and J by 1 base, with 9 bases between them. The CDR3 is 15 residues long.

This clone was seen a single time. The chain uses TRBV18 and TRBJ2-7, with 9 bases lining up with TRBD1. J lost 2 bases, V lost 4 bases, and 3 bases had no gene match. Germline CDR1 and CDR2: KGHSH and LQKENI. The CDR3 is 14 residues long. The CDR3 protein is CASSLTGGTYEQYF. The DNA for the CDR3 is TGTGCCAGCTCACTTACAGGGGGCACCTACGAGCAGTACTTC.

This chain joins TRBV7-2 and TRBJ1-4; the D is unclear. V lost 3 bases to trimming and J lost 8 bases, with 10 bases between them. This CDR3 is 13 amino acids long. Germline V gene lookup returns CDR1 SGHTA and CDR2 FQGNSA. The CDR3 is CASSLELGEKLFF. CDR3 coding DNA: TGTGCCAGCAGCTTGGAGTTGGGGGAAAAACTGTTTTTT.

The chain is built from TRBV11-3 and TRBJ2-5; D remains unclear. CDR1 and CDR2 from the germline V gene are SGHNT and YENEEA. The CDR3 contains 13 residues. V was pared by 4 bases and J by 5 bases, with 11 bases between. CDR3 region: CASSYASTETQYF. As DNA, the CDR3 is TGTGCCAGCAGCTACGCTTCGACGGAGACCCAGTACTTC.

The genes are TRBV30 and TRBJ2-7; 11 bases agree with TRBD1. V trimming: 3 bases; J trimming: 2 bases; junction bases outside the gene matches: 3. CDR1 and CDR2 from the germline V gene are GTSNPN and SVGIG (reference sequence). The CDR3 is made up of 14 amino acids. The CDR3 DNA is TGTGCCTGGAGAAAGGGACAGGGGGCCTACGAGCAGTACTTC. This sequence encodes CAWRKGQGAYEQYF.

The rearrangement links TRBV21-1 to TRBJ2-7; the D call of TRBD2 is as the table states it, not checked on the DNA. TRBV21-1 is described as a pseudogene. This CDR3 region has 15 residues. CDR3 protein: CASRDGLASSYEQYF. The CDR3 region has the DNA TGTGCCAGCAGGGATGGACTAGCGAGCTCCTACGAGCAGTACTTC.

The chain uses TRBV7-9 and TRBJ1-2; D uncertain. The germline gives CDR1 SEHNR, CDR2 FQNEAQ (reference sequence). The V end lost 1 base, the J end lost 7 bases, and 13 bases lay between the germline ends. CDR3 length: 14 residues. CDR3 sequence reads: CASSLGTGQSGYTF. The CDR3 bases are TGTGCCAGCAGCTTAGGTACCGGCCAGAGTGGCTACACCTTC.

The rearrangement joins TRBV7-8 to TRBJ2-1; D remains ambiguous. Germline-derived CDR1 and CDR2 are SGHVS and FQNEAQ. V was cut by 1 base and J by 7 bases, with 17 bases left in between. The CDR3 is made up of 16 amino acids. In DNA form, the CDR3 reads TGTGCCAGCAGCTTAGTGAGCAGAGGCTCTAAGAATGAGCAGTTCTTC. Amino acids: CASSLVSRGSKNEQFF.

This chain uses TRBV27 with TRBJ1-1; 7 bases map to TRBD1. CDR1 is MNHEY, CDR2 SMNVEV, per germline (reference sequence). V lost 4 bases, J lost 2 bases, and 7 bases stayed unmatched. This CDR3 is built from 15 residues. The DNA for the CDR3 is TGTGCCAGCAGTTCCTGGACAGGAGTAAACACTGAAGCTTTCTTT. Protein product: CASSSWTGVNTEAFF.

This chain joins TRBV27 and TRBJ1-4; TRBD1 matches at 9 bases. Germline trimming cut 6 bases from V and 5 bases from J; bases unmatched to any gene: 7. Germline V CDR1 and CDR2: MNHEY, SMNVEV (reference sequence). The CDR3 totals 15 residues. The CDR3 DNA reads as TGTGCCAGCAGCCCCCGGACAGGGGTAAATGAAAAACTGTTTTTT. Its translation: CASSPRTGVNEKLFF.

The chain has TRBV19 and TRBJ2-1; 7 positions agree with TRBD2. The germline gives CDR1 LNHDA, CDR2 SQIVND (reference sequence). This CDR3 spans 16 amino acids. The ends lost 5 bases at V and 0 bases at J; junction bases unmatched: 7. CDR3 coding DNA: TGTGCCAGTAGTTTCCTAGCGGTAAGCTCCTACAATGAGCAGTTCTTC. Amino acids: CASSFLAVSSYNEQFF.

V is TRBV6-6 and J is TRBJ1-5; D is unresolved. Germline-derived CDR1 and CDR2 are MNHNY and SVGAGI (reference sequence). V lost 7 bases to trimming and J lost 5 bases, with 15 bases between them. The CDR3 sequence is 14 residues long. The CDR3 protein is CASTHRRGDQPQHF. The CDR3 coding sequence is TGTGCCAGCACCCACCGCCGGGGAGATCAGCCCCAGCATTTT.

The chain recombines TRBV2 with TRBJ1-4, with D possibly being TRBD1 (5 bases). Trimming took off 5 bases at V and 7 bases at J, with 11 bases between the two ends. This CDR3 is 13 amino acids long. Germline V lookup: CDR1 SNHLY, CDR2 FYNNEI. DNA of the CDR3: TGTGCCAGCAGTAGGGGACGGCTTGAAAAACTGTTTTTT. Protein product: CASSRGRLEKLFF.

The chain links TRBV19 to TRBJ1-1; TRBD1 matches at 8 bases. With V trimmed by 4 bases and J by 6 bases, 16 bases remained unmatched. This CDR3 has 17 residues. Germline lookup yields CDR1 LNHDA and CDR2 SQIVND (reference sequence). The CDR3 bases are TGTGCCAGTAGTACCCGACGGACAGGGCGAAACAAGGCTGAAGCTTTCTTT. Translating gives CASSTRRTGRNKAEAFF.

The rearrangement joins TRBV5-4 to TRBJ2-7; no reliable D call. Germline V CDR1 and CDR2: SGHNT, YYREEE (reference sequence). The CDR3 length is 15 residues. The V gene lost 0 bases and the J gene lost 2 bases, with 12 bases spanning the gap. CDR3 in DNA: TGTGCCAGCAGCTTGGCCGGGCCCATCCCCTACGAGCAGTACTTC. Translation: CASSLAGPIPYEQYF.

This chain connects TRBV2 to TRBJ1-2; D remains unclear. Trimming stripped 7 bases from V and 9 bases from J, with 15 bases between. Germline V gene lookup returns CDR1 SNHLY and CDR2 FYNNEI. This CDR3 comprises 12 residues. The CDR3 sequence is CASTLRPGSYTF. The CDR3 bases are TGTGCCAGCACCCTTCGTCCTGGCAGCTACACCTTC.

Concerning this clone itself: Other nucleotide sequences in the sample specify the same CDR3. This chain links TRBV9 with TRBJ1-2, with D possibly being TRBD1 (5 bases). The CDR3 extends over 14 amino acids. Per the germline V gene, CDR1 is SGDLS and CDR2 is YYNGEE. The V end was cut by 0 bases, the J end by 1 base, with 7 bases between. In DNA form, the CDR3 reads TGTGCCAGCAGCGTAGGACAGCTTAACTATGGCTACACCTTC. Protein sequence: CASSVGQLNYGYTF.